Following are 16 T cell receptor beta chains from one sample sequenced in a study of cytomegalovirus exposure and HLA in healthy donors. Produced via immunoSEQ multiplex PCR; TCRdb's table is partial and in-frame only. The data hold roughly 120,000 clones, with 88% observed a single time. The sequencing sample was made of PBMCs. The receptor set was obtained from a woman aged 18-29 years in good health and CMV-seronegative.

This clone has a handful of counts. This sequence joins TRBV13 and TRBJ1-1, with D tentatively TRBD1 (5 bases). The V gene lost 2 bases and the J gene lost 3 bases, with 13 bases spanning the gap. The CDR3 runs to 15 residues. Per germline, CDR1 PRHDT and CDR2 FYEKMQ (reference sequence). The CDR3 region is CASSLNRLLDTEAFF. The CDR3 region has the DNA TGTGCCAGCAGCTTAAACAGGCTCTTGGACACTGAAGCTTTCTTT.

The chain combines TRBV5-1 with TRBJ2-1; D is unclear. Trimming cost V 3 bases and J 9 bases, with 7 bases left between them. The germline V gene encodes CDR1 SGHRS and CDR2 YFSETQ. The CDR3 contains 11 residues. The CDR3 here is CASSYAAEQFF. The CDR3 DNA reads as TGCGCCAGCAGCTACGCGGCTGAGCAGTTCTTC.

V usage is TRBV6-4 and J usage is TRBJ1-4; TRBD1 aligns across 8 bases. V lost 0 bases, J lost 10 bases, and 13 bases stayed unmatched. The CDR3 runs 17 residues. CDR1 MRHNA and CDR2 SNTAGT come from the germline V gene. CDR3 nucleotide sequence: TGTGCCAGCAGTGACTCGCCCGCCGGGACAGGCCCACTAAAACTGTTTTTT. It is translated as CASSDSPAGTGPLKLFF.

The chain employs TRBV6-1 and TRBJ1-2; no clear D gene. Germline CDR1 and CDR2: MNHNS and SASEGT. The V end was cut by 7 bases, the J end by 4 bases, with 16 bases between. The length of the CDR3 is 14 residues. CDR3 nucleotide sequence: TGTGCCAGCATTTATCGGGAAGACGTCTATGGCTACACCTTC. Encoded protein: CASIYREDVYGYTF.

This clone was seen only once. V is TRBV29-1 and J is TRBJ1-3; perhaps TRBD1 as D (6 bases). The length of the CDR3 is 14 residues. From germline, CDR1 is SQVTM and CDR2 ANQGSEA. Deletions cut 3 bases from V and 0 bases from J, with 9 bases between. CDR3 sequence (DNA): TGCAGCGTTGAGGACAGCTACTCTGGAAACACCATATATTTT. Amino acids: CSVEDSYSGNTIYF. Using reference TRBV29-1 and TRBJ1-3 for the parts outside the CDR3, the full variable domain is SAVISQKPSRDICQRGTSLTIQCQVDSQVTMMFWYRQQPGQSLTLIATANQGSEATYESGFVIDKFPISRPNLTFSTLTVSNMSPEDSSIYLCSVEDSYSGNTIYFGEGSWLTVV.

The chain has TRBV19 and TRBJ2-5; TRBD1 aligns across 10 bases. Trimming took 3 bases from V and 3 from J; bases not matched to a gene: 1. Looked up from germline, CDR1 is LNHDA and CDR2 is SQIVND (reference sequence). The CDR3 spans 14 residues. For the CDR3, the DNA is TGTGCCAGTAGTATGGGGACAGGGGAAGAGACCCAGTACTTC. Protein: CASSMGTGEETQYF.

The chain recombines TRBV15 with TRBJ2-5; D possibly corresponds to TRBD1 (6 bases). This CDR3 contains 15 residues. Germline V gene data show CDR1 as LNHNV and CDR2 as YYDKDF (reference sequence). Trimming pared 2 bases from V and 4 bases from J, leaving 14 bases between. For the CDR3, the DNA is TGTGCCACCAGCAGAACTTCCGGGACATTAGAGACCCAGTACTTC. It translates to CATSRTSGTLETQYF.

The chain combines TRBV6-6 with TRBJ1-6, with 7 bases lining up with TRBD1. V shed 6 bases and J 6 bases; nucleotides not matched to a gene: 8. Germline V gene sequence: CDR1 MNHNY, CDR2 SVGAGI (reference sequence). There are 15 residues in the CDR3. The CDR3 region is CASSLDRTINSPLHF. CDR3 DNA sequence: TGTGCCAGCAGCCTGGACAGGACAATTAATTCACCCCTCCACTTT.

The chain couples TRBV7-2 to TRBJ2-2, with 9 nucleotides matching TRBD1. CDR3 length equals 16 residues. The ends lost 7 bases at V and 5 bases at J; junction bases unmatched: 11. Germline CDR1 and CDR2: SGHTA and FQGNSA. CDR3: CASTPRTGEGTGELFF. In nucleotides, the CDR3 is TGTGCCAGCACACCCCGGACAGGGGAGGGAACCGGGGAGCTGTTTTTT.

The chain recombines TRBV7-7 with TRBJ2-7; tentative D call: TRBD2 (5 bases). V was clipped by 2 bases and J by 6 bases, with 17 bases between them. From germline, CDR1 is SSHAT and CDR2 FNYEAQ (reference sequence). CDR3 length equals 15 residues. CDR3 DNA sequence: TGTGCCAGCAGCTTATGTCTAGCTAAGTCGTTCGAGCAGTACTTC. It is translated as CASSLCLAKSFEQYF.

The CDR3 coding sequence is TGTGCCAGCAGCTCGACGGACGGGATACGTAATAATTCACCCCTCCACTTT. It specifies CASSSTDGIRNNSPLHF. This chain connects TRBV11-1 to TRBJ1-6; D uncertain. The V gene's germline CDR1 is SGHAT and CDR2 FQDESV (reference sequence). V was pared by 4 bases and J by 5 bases, with 18 bases between. This CDR3 has 17 residues.

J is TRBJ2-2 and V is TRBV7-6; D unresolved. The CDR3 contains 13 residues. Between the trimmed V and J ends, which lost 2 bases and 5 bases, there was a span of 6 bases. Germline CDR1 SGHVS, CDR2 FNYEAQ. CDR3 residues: CASSLIETGELFF. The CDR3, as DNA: TGTGCCAGCAGCTTAATAGAAACCGGGGAGCTGTTTTTT.

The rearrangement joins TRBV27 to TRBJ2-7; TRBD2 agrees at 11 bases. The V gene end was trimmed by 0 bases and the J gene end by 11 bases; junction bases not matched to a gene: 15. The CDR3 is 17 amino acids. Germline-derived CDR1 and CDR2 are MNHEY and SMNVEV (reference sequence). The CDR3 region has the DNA TGTGCCAGCAGTTTATCTAGCGGGGGGGGAGTTGGCAGAGGGGAGTACTTC. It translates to CASSLSSGGGVGRGEYF.

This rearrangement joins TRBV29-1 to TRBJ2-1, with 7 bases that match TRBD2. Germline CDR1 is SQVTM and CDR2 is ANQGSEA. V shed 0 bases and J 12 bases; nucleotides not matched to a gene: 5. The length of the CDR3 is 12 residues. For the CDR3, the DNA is TGCAGCGTTGAAGAGGGGAGGGCAGGGCAGTTCTTC. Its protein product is CSVEEGRAGQFF.

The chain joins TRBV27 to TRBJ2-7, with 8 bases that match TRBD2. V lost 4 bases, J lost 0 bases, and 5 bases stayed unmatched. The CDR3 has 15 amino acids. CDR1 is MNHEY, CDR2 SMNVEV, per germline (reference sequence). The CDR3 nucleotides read TGTGCCAGCAGTTCCAAGAGCGGGGGCTCCTACGAGCAGTACTTC. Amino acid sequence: CASSSKSGGSYEQYF.

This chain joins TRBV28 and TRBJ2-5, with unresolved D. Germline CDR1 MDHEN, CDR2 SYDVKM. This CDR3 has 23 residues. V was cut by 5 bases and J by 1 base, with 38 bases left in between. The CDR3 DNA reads TGTGCCAGCAGTCGCCCCCATATCGCCCGCCCCGAGGCAGAAAGGTTGGCCCAAGAGACCCAGTACTTC. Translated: CASSRPHIARPEAERLAQETQYF.